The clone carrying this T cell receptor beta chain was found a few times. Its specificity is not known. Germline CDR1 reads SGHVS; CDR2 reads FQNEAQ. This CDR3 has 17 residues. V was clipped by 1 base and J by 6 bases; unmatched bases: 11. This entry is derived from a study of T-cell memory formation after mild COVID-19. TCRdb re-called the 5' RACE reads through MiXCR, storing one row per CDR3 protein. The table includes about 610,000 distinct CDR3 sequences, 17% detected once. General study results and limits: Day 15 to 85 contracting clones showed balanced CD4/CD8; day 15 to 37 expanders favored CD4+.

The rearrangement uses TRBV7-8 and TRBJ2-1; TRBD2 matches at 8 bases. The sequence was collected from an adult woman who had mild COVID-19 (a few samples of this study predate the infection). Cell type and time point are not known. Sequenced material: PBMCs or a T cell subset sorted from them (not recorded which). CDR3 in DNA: TGTGCCAGCAGCTTAGGAGCCGGCCGGCGGGAGGTCAATGAGCAGTTCTTC. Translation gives CASSLGAGRREVNEQFF.